This TCR beta chain was recovered during a study of T cell clonotyping in hematopoietic cell transplantation. Broader study findings: Graft donor and pretransplant recipient Inverse Simpson Index values predicted broader posttransplant TCR diversity. CD4 and CD8 repertoire contributions could not be separated without sorting.

With regard to this clone: What it binds is not known.

The assay was immunoSEQ multiplex PCR, and TCRdb's table has in-frame clones only and misses some. In the table there are about 41,000 clones, nearly 97% of which are singletons. This CDR3 region has 17 residues. Trimming took off 4 bases at V and 5 bases at J, with 21 bases between the two ends. CDR1 SGHDN and CDR2 FVKESK come from the germline V gene. The chain employs TRBV14 and TRBJ2-1, with D tentatively TRBD2 (5 bases). The sequenced material came from peripheral blood mononuclear cells. The receptor was derived from a man aged 25-45 years in good health. Some clones in this sample may be carry-over from other donors' samples. CDR3 in amino acids: CASSPRKDFFGDNEQFF. CDR3 bases: TGTGCCAGCAGCCCCCGAAAGGACTTCTTCGGCGACAATGAGCAGTTCTTC.